This T cell receptor (beta chain) came from a study of vaccination effects on CD4 cells after COVID-19. On this clone itself: The antigen is not known.

Before sequencing took place, the ViraFEST assay used viral peptide pools to expand antigen-specific CD4+ T cells. Culturing for approximately 10 days preceded CD4+ T cell isolation. All study participants received two doses of BNT162b2 or mRNA-1273 vaccine. Absence of prior SARS-CoV-2 infection characterized the vaccine recipients, who showed negative nucleocapsid antibodies. The CDR3 spans 15 residues. CDR1 KGHSH and CDR2 LQKENI come from the germline V gene. V was shortened by 3 bases and J by 0 bases, with 12 bases between the two germline ends. The repertoire was sequenced with immunoSEQ multiplex PCR; TCRdb's copy has only in-frame clones and lacks some. The sample includes tens of thousands of clones, more than 80% of them seen just once.

The origin of this receptor is a human donor who received a COVID-19 vaccine. Some clones in this sample may be carry-over from other donors' samples. The V gene is TRBV18, the J gene TRBJ2-7; TRBD1 or TRBD2 may be the D gene (5 bases each). The material sequenced was CD4+ T cells from PBMCs cultured with SARS-CoV-2 spike peptides, taken after COVID-19 vaccination. The CDR3, as DNA: TGTGCCAGCTCACCGTCCCGGGACGGCTCCTACGAGCAGTACGTC. The encoded protein is CASSPSRDGSYEQYV.